This TCR beta chain emerged from a study of cytomegalovirus exposure and HLA in healthy donors. Study-wide background: The same platform was used for the 110 or so validation repertoires and the approximately 700 first-cohort repertoires, a later analysis reported. General study points: Cytomegalovirus association was assigned to over 150 TCR beta chains. Later, an analysis found that TCR clusters from the first cohort tended to co-occur in the 110 or so validation repertoires.

The repertoire was sequenced with immunoSEQ multiplex PCR; TCRdb's copy has only in-frame clones and lacks some. This table holds about 250,000 clones, about 88% found once. The donors were part of the validation cohort of around 110 subjects. That cohort was separate from the first cohort, which comprised under 750 subjects. For this clone: Antigen unknown.

Material: PBMCs. The source of this sequence is a man younger than 35 in good health and CMV-seropositive.

The CDR3 sequence is CASSRPPPEHNEQFF. Here the CDR3 DNA reads TGTGCCAGCAGCCGTCCTCCCCCGGAGCACAATGAGCAGTTCTTC. This sequence joins TRBV21-1 and TRBJ2-1; the D segment call TRBD2 is taken from the table without a DNA check. TRBV21-1 is termed a pseudogene. The CDR3 length is 15 residues.